The rows below give T cell receptor beta chains drawn from one sample of a study of OX40 agonist ivuxolimab in advanced cancers. Produced via immunoSEQ multiplex PCR; TCRdb's table is partial and in-frame only. The profile shows approximately 60,000 clones, about nine tenths of them singletons. The material was CD4+ or CD8+ T cells sorted from blood, obtained in a trial of the OX40 agonist ivuxolimab. Source of these receptors: an adult with an advanced solid tumor such as melanoma, head and neck, liver or kidney cancer. The CDR3 runs from the conserved cysteine through the conserved F or W. Each record gives: V gene, clone size, J gene, CDR3 length, D gene, CDR3 protein, CDR3 DNA. A D gene is named only where the DNA matches it firmly. Clone size is stated in some rows and not others, as once, few, many or a class when expanded.

TRBV19	NA	TRBJ2-3	17	TRBD1	CASSLLGGQGVPDTQYF	TGTGCCAGTAGCCTCCTGGGGGGACAGGGTGTTCCAGATACGCAGTATTTT
TRBV6-5	NA	TRBJ1-2	16	NA	CASSYSTVKPSYGYTF	TGTGCCAGCAGTTACTCGACAGTTAAGCCTTCTTATGGCTACACCTTC
TRBV18	NA	TRBJ1-5	14	NA	CASSIDSRNQPQHF	TGTGCCAGCTCAATAGACAGTCGCAATCAGCCCCAGCATTTT
TRBV5-1	NA	TRBJ2-5	14	NA	CASSLESWRETQYF	TGCGCCAGCAGCTTGGAATCGTGGCGGGAGACCCAGTACTTC
TRBV19	NA	TRBJ2-1	16	TRBD2	CASSIPGAGGYNEQFF	TGTGCCAGTAGTATTCCAGGAGCGGGGGGCTACAATGAGCAGTTCTTC
TRBV7-6	NA	TRBJ2-5	13	NA	CASSLAQQETQYF	TGTGCCAGCAGCTTAGCGCAGCAAGAGACCCAGTACTTC
TRBV4-3	few	TRBJ2-2	13	NA	CASSLGPPGELFF	TGCGCCAGCAGCCTGGGGCCGCCCGGGGAGCTGTTTTTT
TRBV19	NA	TRBJ1-2	13	NA	CASSITGSSGYTF	TGTGCCAGTAGTATAACAGGGTCTAGTGGCTACACCTTC
TRBV19	NA	TRBJ2-2	14	NA	CATQSGTAGEELFF	TGTGCCACTCAATCCGGGACGGCTGGGGAGGAGCTGTTTTTT
TRBV6-1	NA	TRBJ2-7	13	TRBD2	CASSAARLAGGSF	TGTGCCAGCAGTGCAGCACGACTAGCGGGGGGTTCCTTC
TRBV5-1	NA	TRBJ1-4	14	TRBD1	CASSLQQGNEKLFF	TGCGCCAGCAGCTTACAACAGGGGAATGAAAAACTGTTTTTT
TRBV9	few	TRBJ2-7	15	NA	CASSVGTGAWHEQYF	TGTGCCAGCAGCGTAGGTACCGGAGCATGGCACGAGCAGTACTTC
TRBV15	NA	TRBJ2-2	15	NA	CATSYRAVNTGELFF	TGTGCCACCAGCTACAGGGCGGTGAACACCGGGGAGCTGTTTTTT
TRBV7-3	NA	TRBJ2-1	15	TRBD2	CASSRDFGGANEQFF	TGTGCCAGCAGCCGGGACTTCGGGGGGGCCAATGAGCAGTTCTTC
TRBV19	NA	TRBJ2-1	16	TRBD2	CASSVWRGVPFNEQFF	TGTGCCAGTAGTGTGTGGCGGGGGGTACCCTTTAATGAGCAGTTCTTC
TRBV7-9	NA	TRBJ2-2	15	TRBD1	CASSGGQTNTGELFF	TGTGCCAGCAGCGGGGGACAGACGAACACCGGGGAGCTGTTTTTT
TRBV11-2	NA	TRBJ2-2	15	NA	CASSLTQGGAGELFF	TGTGCCAGCAGCTTAACCCAGGGGGGCGCCGGGGAGCTGTTTTTT
TRBV7-9	NA	TRBJ1-5	14	TRBD1	CASSSGTDNQPQHF	TGTGCCAGCAGCTCCGGGACAGATAATCAGCCCCAGCATTTT
TRBV5-6	NA	TRBJ2-3	16	NA	CASSLDPASSTDTQYF	TGTGCCAGCAGCTTGGATCCGGCTTCCAGCACAGATACGCAGTATTTT
TRBV5-4	NA	TRBJ2-5	15	NA	CASTNGATFQETQYF	TGTGCCAGCACCAACGGGGCAACATTTCAAGAGACCCAGTACTTC
TRBV7-9	NA	TRBJ1-5	14	TRBD1	CASSLEGGSQPQHF	TGTGCCAGCAGCTTAGAAGGGGGCAGTCAGCCCCAGCATTTT
TRBV6-6	NA	TRBJ2-3	15	NA	CASSPGLLSTDTQYF	TGTGCCAGCAGCCCCGGACTATTAAGCACAGATACGCAGTATTTT
TRBV11-3	NA	TRBJ2-3	14	NA	CASSLGRGGDTQYF	TGTGCCAGCAGCTTGGGGCGAGGAGGAGATACGCAGTATTTT
TRBV18	NA	TRBJ1-5	17	NA	CASSPLAKGFSNQPQHF	TGTGCCAGCTCACCACTTGCTAAGGGTTTTAGCAATCAGCCCCAGCATTTT
TRBV7-2	NA	TRBJ1-2	14	NA	CASSLAPQGGGYTF	TGTGCCAGCAGCTTAGCGCCCCAGGGAGGAGGCTACACCTTC
TRBV19	NA	TRBJ1-5	15	NA	CASSRQLGLNQPQHF	TGTGCCAGTAGTAGACAGTTGGGGCTCAATCAGCCCCAGCATTTT
TRBV5-4	NA	TRBJ2-2	13	NA	CASSLKGTGELFF	TGTGCCAGCAGCTTGAAGGGCACCGGGGAGCTGTTTTTT
TRBV5-1	once	TRBJ2-2	14	NA	CASSVGHGTGELFF	TGCGCCAGCAGCGTGGGGCATGGCACCGGGGAGCTGTTTTTT
TRBV18	NA	TRBJ1-1	14	NA	CASSPRGMNTEAFF	TGTGCCAGCTCACCGAGGGGAATGAACACTGAAGCTTTCTTT
TRBV3-2	NA	TRBJ2-1	9	NA	CASSQPRFF	TGTGCCAGCAGCCAGCCGCGATTCTTC
TRBV5-1	NA	TRBJ1-2	14	NA	CASSLGARQDGYTF	TGCGCCAGCAGCTTGGGGGCCCGACAGGATGGCTACACCTTC
TRBV29-1	NA	TRBJ2-7	13	NA	CSVEMGFSYEQYF	TGCAGCGTTGAAATGGGCTTCTCCTACGAGCAGTACTTC
TRBV5-6	NA	TRBJ2-1	15	TRBD2	CASSLGGGGANEQFF	TGTGCCAGCAGCTTGGGGGGCGGGGGGGCAAATGAGCAGTTCTTC
TRBV5-4	NA	TRBJ1-1	16	NA	CASSPNGAPTGTEAFF	TGTGCCAGCAGCCCCAACGGGGCTCCAACGGGCACTGAAGCTTTCTTT
TRBV6-1	NA	TRBJ2-4	16	NA	CASSEMGGRGQNIQYF	TGTGCCAGCAGTGAGATGGGGGGCAGGGGCCAAAACATTCAGTACTTC
TRBV30	NA	TRBJ1-2	12	NA	CAWSETNYGYTF	TGTGCCTGGAGTGAAACTAACTATGGCTACACCTTC
TRBV13	NA	TRBJ2-1	12	TRBD2	CASGRVYNEQFF	TGTGCCAGCGGGAGGGTATACAATGAGCAGTTCTTC
TRBV7-2	NA	TRBJ1-6	15	NA	CASSSGSSYNSPLHF	TGTGCCAGCTCGTCAGGGAGCTCCTATAATTCACCCCTCCACTTT
TRBV12-5	NA	TRBJ2-7	15	NA	CASGLAAGASYEQYF	TGTGCTAGTGGTTTAGCCGCAGGCGCGTCCTACGAGCAGTACTTC
TRBV2	NA	TRBJ1-3	15	TRBD1	CASRTRTGSGNTIYF	TGTGCCAGCAGGACCCGGACAGGGTCTGGAAACACCATATATTTT
TRBV11-2	NA	TRBJ1-1	17	NA	CASSLLSGGRSNTEAFF	TGTGCCAGCAGCTTACTCTCGGGAGGCCGTTCGAACACTGAAGCTTTCTTT
TRBV18	NA	TRBJ1-2	16	TRBD1	CASRAGTERAFYGYTF	TGTGCCAGCCGGGCCGGGACAGAACGGGCATTCTATGGCTACACCTTC
TRBV7-8	NA	TRBJ1-1	15	TRBD1	CASSRTRDRNTEAFF	TGTGCCAGCAGCCGGACCCGGGACAGGAACACTGAAGCTTTCTTT
TRBV5-4	NA	TRBJ1-3	16	TRBD1	CASSLGGQGRGNTIYF	TGTGCCAGCAGCTTGGGGGGACAGGGTCGAGGAAACACCATATATTTT
TRBV11-1	NA	TRBJ2-7	13	NA	CASSSRSTYEQYF	TGTGCCAGCAGCTCCAGGAGTACCTACGAGCAGTACTTC
TRBV5-1	few	TRBJ1-1	15	NA	CASSLEGERYTEAFF	TGCGCCAGCAGCTTGGAAGGGGAGAGATATACTGAAGCTTTCTTT
TRBV10-3	NA	TRBJ2-2	16	NA	CAISESTGAGTGELFF	TGTGCCATCAGTGAGTCTACGGGGGCGGGTACCGGGGAGCTGTTTTTT
TRBV6-4	NA	TRBJ2-3	13	NA	CASSARAADTQYF	TGTGCCAGCAGTGCACGTGCGGCAGATACGCAGTATTTT
TRBV4-1	NA	TRBJ2-3	17	TRBD2	CASSQDGSLAGTDTQYF	TGCGCCAGCAGCCAAGATGGGTCACTAGCGGGCACAGATACGCAGTATTTT
TRBV6-5	once	TRBJ1-4	11	NA	CASLVGEKLFF	TGTGCCAGCTTGGTGGGGGAAAAACTGTTTTTT
TRBV30	NA	TRBJ2-7	11	NA	CAWSMVNEQYF	TGTGCCTGGAGCATGGTCAACGAGCAGTACTTC
TRBV4-3	NA	TRBJ1-4	13	NA	CASSQARGEKLFF	TGCGCCAGCAGCCAAGCTAGGGGTGAAAAACTGTTTTTT
TRBV27	NA	TRBJ2-3	15	NA	CASKVRTANTDTQYF	TGTGCCAGCAAAGTTCGGACAGCTAACACAGATACGCAGTATTTT
TRBV7-9	once	TRBJ2-7	17	TRBD2	CASSPLGGVGTLHEQYF	TGTGCCAGCAGCCCGCTCGGGGGGGTCGGTACTCTCCACGAGCAGTACTTC
TRBV4-1	NA	TRBJ1-6	15	NA	CASSQERIYNSPLHF	TGCGCCAGCAGCCAAGAGCGGATCTATAATTCACCCCTCCACTTT